This T cell receptor beta chain appears in the sequencing data of a study of vaccination and CD4 T cells after COVID-19. Across the study: Convalescent patients had positive nasal swab PCR results for SARS-CoV-2. Disease was mild in fewer than 10 and severe in one. Findings and caveats of the study: Convalescent patients had a median around 90% of post-vaccine SARS-CoV-2-reactive clones that were detected only after vaccination, not before it.

Trimming at V came to 3 bases and at J to 7 bases, leaving 5 bases not matched to a gene. CDR1 is MNHNS and CDR2 is SASEGT in the germline V gene. This CDR3 is 14 amino acids long. CD4+ T cells that had been cultured provided DNA sequenced with the Oncomine TCR Beta short-read assay. TCRdb re-derived calls from the PCR reads in MiXCR, one entry per CDR3 protein. The sample includes some 15,000 distinct CDR3 sequences, about 55% seen only once; the top ten take 6% to 9%. Treatment reported: approximately nine-day PBMC culture with coronavirus spike peptide pools or control peptides (ViraFEST assay). Expanded clonotypes were found by TCR sequencing after peptide-pool stimulation (ViraFEST). In the case of this clonotype: Antigen specificity is unknown.

The TCR comes from a human donor who had recovered from COVID-19. This rearrangement joins TRBV6-1 to TRBJ2-4; TRBD1 agrees at 8 bases. The sample taken for sequencing was CD4+ T cells from blood, cultured in vitro. CDR3 sequence: CASSDAGTGNIQYF. As DNA, the CDR3 is TGTGCCAGCAGTGACGCCGGGACAGGCAACATTCAGTACTTC.